The T cell receptor (beta chain) described here comes from a study of OX40 agonist ivuxolimab in advanced cancers. Study context: Prior therapy, whether anti-PD-1, anti-PD-L1 or anti-CTLA-4, was allowed, and 40% had some. Partial responses occurred in Three dose-escalation patients, one with hepatocellular carcinoma and two with cutaneous melanoma. Overall study results and limits: In CD8+ T cells, expanded clones were on average more numerous than in CD4+.

Blood specimens came from baseline, cycle 4 day 1, and cycle 7 day 1. Comment on this clone: What it recognizes is unknown.

Data came from immunoSEQ multiplex PCR; TCRdb stores just in-frame clones and leaves some out. The data hold about 35,000 clones, with over 60% observed a single time. CDR3 size: 14 residues. Trimming took 3 bases from V and 8 from J, leaving 16 bases between them. Germline V CDR1 and CDR2: ENHRY, SYGVKD. The sample was CD4+ or CD8+ T cells sorted from blood, taken in a trial of the OX40 agonist ivuxolimab. The sequence came from an adult with an advanced solid tumor such as melanoma, head and neck, liver or kidney cancer. The V call is TRBV10-3, the J call TRBJ1-2; D gene uncertain. The CDR3 reads CAISELNLGGGYTF. CDR3 nucleotide sequence: TGTGCCATCAGTGAACTAAATCTGGGCGGCGGCTACACCTTC.